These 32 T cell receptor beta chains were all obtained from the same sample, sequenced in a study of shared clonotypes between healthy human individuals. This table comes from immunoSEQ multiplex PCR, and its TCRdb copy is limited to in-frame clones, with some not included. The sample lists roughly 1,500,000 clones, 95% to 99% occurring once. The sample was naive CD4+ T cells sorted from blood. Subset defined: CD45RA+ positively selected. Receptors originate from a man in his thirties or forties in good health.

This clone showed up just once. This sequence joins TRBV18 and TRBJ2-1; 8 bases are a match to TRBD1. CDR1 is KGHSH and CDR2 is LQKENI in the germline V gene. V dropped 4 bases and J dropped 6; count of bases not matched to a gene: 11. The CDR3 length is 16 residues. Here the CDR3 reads CASSRWGQERTNEQFF. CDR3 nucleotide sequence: TGTGCCAGCTCACGGTGGGGACAGGAAAGAACCAATGAGCAGTTCTTC.

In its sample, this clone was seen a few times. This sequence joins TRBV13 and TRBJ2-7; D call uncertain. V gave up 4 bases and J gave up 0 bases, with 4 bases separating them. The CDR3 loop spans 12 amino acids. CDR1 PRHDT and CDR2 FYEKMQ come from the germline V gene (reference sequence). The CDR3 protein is CASSYNSYEQYF. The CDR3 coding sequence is TGTGCCAGCAGCTACAACTCCTACGAGCAGTACTTC. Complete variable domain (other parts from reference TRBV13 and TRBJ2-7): AAGVIQSPRHLIKEKRETATLKCYPIPRHDTVYWYQQGPGQDPQFLISFYEKMQSDKGSIPDRFSAQQFSDYHSELNMSSLELGDSALYFCASSYNSYEQYFGPGTRLTVT.

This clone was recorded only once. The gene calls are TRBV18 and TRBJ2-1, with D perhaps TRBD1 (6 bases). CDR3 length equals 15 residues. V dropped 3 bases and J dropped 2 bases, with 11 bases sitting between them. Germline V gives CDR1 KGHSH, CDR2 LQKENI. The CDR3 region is CASSPGAPAYNEQFF. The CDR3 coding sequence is TGTGCCAGCTCACCGGGGGCCCCCGCCTACAATGAGCAGTTCTTC.

The DNA for the CDR3 is TGTGCCAGCAGCTTTCTGGCGACAGGAAATTACTTC. Its protein is CASSFLATGNYF. The rearrangement links TRBV5-6 to TRBJ2-5, with TRBD1 as a possible D gene (6 bases). V lost 2 bases to trimming and J lost 14 bases, with 16 bases between them. The CDR3 spans 12 residues. CDR1 and CDR2 (germline): SGHDT, YYEEEE.

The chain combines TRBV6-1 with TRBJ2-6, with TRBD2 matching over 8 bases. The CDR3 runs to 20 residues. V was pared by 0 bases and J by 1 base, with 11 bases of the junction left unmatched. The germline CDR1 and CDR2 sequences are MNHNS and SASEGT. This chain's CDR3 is CASSEASLADFFSGANVLTF. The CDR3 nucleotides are TGTGCCAGCAGTGAAGCGTCACTAGCGGATTTTTTTTCTGGGGCCAACGTCCTGACTTTC.

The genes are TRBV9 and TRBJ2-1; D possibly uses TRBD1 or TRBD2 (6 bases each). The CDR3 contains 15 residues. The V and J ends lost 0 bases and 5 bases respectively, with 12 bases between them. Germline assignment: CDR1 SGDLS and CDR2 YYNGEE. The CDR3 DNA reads TGTGCCAGCAGCGTAGCAGGGGCGGGGAACAATGAGCAGTTCTTC. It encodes CASSVAGAGNNEQFF.

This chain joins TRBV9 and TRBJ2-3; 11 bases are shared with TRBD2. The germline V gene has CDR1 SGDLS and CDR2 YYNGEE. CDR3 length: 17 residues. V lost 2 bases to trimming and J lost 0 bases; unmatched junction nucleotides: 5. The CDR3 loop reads CASSVGLAGPSTDTQYF. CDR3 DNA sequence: TGTGCCAGCAGCGTCGGACTAGCGGGCCCTAGCACAGATACGCAGTATTTT. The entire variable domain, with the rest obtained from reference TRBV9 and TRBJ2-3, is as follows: DSGVTQTPKHLITATGQRVTLRCSPRSGDLSVYWYQQSLDQGLQFLIQYYNGEERAKGNILERFSAQQFPDLHSELNLSSLELGDSALYFCASSVGLAGPSTDTQYFGPGTRLTVL.

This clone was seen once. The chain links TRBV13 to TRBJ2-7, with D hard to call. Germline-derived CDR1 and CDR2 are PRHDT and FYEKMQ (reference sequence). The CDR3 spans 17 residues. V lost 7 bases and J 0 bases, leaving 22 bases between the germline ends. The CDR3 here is CASTGFRGDIRSYEQYF. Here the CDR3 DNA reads TGTGCCAGCACCGGGTTCCGCGGAGACATCCGCTCCTACGAGCAGTACTTC. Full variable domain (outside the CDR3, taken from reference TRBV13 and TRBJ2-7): AAGVIQSPRHLIKEKRETATLKCYPIPRHDTVYWYQQGPGQDPQFLISFYEKMQSDKGSIPDRFSAQQFSDYHSELNMSSLELGDSALYFCASTGFRGDIRSYEQYFGPGTRLTVT.

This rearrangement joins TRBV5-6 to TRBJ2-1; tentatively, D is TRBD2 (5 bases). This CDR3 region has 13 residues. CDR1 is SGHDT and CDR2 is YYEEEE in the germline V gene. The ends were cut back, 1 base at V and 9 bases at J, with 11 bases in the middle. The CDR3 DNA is TGTGCCAGCAGCTTGATTAGCGCGACTGAGCAGTTCTTC. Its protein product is CASSLISATEQFF.

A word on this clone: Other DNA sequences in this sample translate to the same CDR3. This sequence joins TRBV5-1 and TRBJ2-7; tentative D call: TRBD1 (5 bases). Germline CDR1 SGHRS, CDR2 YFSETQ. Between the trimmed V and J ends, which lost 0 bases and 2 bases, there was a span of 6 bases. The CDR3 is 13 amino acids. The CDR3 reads CASSLARAYEQYF. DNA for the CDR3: TGCGCCAGCAGCTTGGCCAGGGCCTACGAGCAGTACTTC.

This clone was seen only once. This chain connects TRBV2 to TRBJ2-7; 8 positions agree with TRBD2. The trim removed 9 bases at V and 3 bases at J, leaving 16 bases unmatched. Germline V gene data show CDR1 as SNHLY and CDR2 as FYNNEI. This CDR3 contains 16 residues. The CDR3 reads CARKLKPGGGDYEQYF. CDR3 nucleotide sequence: TGTGCCAGGAAATTGAAGCCGGGAGGGGGGGACTACGAGCAGTACTTC.

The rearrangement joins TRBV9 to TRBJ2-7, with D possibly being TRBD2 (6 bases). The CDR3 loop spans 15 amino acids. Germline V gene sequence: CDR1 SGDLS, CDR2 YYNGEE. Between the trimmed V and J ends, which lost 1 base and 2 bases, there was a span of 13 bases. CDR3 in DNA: TGTGCCAGCAGCGTAACTTGGGGGGATACCTACGAGCAGTACTTC. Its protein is CASSVTWGDTYEQYF.

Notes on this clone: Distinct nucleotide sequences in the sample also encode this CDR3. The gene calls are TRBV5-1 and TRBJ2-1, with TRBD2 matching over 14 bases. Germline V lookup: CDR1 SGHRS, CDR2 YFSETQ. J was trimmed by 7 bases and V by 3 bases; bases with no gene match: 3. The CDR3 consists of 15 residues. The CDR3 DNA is TGCGCCAGCAGCTCGGGACTAGCGGGAGTAAATGAGCAGTTCTTC. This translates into CASSSGLAGVNEQFF.

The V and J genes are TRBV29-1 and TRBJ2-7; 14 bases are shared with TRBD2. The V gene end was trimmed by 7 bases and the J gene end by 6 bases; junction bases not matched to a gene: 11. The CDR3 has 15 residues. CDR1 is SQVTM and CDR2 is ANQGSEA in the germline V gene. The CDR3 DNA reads TGCAGCGCCCGACTAGCGGGAGGGCCTATTGGCGAGCAGTACTTC. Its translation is CSARLAGGPIGEQYF.

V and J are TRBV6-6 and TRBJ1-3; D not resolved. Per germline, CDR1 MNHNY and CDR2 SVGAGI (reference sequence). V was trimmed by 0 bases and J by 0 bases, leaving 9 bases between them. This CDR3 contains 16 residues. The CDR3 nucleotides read TGTGCCAGCAGTTACTCGACCGTTCCCTCTGGAAACACCATATATTTT. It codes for CASSYSTVPSGNTIYF.

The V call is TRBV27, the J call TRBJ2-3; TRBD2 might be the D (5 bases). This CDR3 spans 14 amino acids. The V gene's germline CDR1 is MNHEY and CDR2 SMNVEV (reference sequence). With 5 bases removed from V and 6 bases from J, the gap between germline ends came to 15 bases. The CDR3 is CASSQRAGLDTQYF. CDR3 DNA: TGTGCCAGCAGTCAACGCGCGGGTCTCGATACGCAGTATTTT.

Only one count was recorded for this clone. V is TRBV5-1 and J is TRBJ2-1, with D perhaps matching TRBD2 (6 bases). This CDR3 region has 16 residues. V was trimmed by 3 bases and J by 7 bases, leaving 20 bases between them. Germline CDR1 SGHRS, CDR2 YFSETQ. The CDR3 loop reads CASSWGGTKPRNEQFF. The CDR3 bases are TGCGCCAGCAGCTGGGGAGGTACAAAGCCTAGGAATGAGCAGTTCTTC.

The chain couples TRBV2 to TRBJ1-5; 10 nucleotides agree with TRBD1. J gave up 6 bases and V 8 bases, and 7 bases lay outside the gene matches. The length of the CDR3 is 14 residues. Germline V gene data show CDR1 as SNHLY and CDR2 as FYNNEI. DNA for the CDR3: TGTGCCAGCTGTCTAGGACAGGGGGGTCAGCCCCAGCATTTT. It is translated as CASCLGQGGQPQHF.

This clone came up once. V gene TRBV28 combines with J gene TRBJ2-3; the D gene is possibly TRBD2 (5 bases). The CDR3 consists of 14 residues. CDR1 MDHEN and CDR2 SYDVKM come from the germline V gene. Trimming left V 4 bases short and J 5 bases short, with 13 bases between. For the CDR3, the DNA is TGTGCCAGCAGTTCAACAAGCGGACTAGATACGCAGTATTTT. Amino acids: CASSSTSGLDTQYF. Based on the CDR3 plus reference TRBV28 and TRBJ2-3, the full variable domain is DVKVTQSSRYLVKRTGEKVFLECVQDMDHENMFWYRQDPGLGLRLIYFSYDVKMKEKGDIPEGYSVSREKKERFSLILESASTNQTSMYLCASSSTSGLDTQYFGPGTRLTVL.

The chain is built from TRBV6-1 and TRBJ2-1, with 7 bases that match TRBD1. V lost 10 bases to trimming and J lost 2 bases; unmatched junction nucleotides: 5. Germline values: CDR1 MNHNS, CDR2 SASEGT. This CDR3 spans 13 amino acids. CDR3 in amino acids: CANRGGPYNEQFF. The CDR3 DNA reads TGTGCCAACAGGGGCGGGCCCTACAATGAGCAGTTCTTC.

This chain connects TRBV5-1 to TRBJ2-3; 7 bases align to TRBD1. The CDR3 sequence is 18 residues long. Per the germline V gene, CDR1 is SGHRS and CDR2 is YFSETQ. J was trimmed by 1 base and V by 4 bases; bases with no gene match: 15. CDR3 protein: CASSPPSRDSPRTDTQYF. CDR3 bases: TGCGCCAGCAGCCCGCCATCCCGGGACAGCCCTCGCACAGATACGCAGTATTTT.

CDR3 DNA: TGTGCCAGCAGCCCTCGGAGCCTGACTACCGGGGAGCTGTTTTTT. Its translation is CASSPRSLTTGELFF. This chain connects TRBV7-9 to TRBJ2-2, with D hard to call. Between the trimmed V and J ends, which lost 5 bases and 5 bases, there was a span of 15 bases. The germline gives CDR1 SEHNR, CDR2 FQNEAQ (reference sequence). The CDR3 spans 15 residues.

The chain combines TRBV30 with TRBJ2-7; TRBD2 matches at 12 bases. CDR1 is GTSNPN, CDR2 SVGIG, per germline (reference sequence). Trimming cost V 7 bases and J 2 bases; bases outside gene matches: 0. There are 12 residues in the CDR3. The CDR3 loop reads CASSGRAYEQYF. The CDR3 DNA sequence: TGTGCCTCTAGCGGGAGGGCCTACGAGCAGTACTTC.

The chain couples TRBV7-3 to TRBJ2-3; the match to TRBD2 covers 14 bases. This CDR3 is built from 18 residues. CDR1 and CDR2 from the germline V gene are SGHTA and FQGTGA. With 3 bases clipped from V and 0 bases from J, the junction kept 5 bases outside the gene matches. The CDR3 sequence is CASSFSGLAGDSTDTQYF. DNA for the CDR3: TGTGCCAGCAGCTTTTCGGGACTAGCGGGGGATAGCACAGATACGCAGTATTTT.

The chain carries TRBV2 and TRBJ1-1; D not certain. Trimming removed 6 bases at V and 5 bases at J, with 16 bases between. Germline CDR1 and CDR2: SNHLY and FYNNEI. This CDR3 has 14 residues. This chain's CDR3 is CASSENLMVTEAFF. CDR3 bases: TGTGCCAGCAGCGAAAACCTCATGGTTACTGAAGCTTTCTTT.

The CDR3 loop is CASSWTSGVPYEQYF. In DNA form, the CDR3 reads TGTGCCAGCAGTTGGACTAGCGGGGTCCCCTACGAGCAGTACTTC. V is TRBV6-5 and J is TRBJ2-7; the match to TRBD2 covers 12 bases. The V segment lost 4 bases and the J segment 2 bases; nucleotides outside the gene matches: 3. The CDR3 totals 15 residues. Germline V CDR1 and CDR2: MNHEY, SVGAGI.

CDR3 region: CASSREETQYF. The CDR3 DNA sequence: TGTGCCAGCTCGAGGGAAGAGACCCAGTACTTC. V and J are TRBV6-5 and TRBJ2-5, with a weak D call TRBD2 (5 bases). Germline V gene data show CDR1 as MNHEY and CDR2 as SVGAGI. The CDR3 has 11 amino acids. Trimming cost V 8 bases and J 3 bases, with 7 bases left between them.

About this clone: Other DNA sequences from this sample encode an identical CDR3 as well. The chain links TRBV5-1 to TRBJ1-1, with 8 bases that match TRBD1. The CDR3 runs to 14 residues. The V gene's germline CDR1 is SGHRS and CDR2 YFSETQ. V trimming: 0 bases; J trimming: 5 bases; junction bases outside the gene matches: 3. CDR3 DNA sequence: TGCGCCAGCAGCTTGGGGACAGGGTCTACTGAAGCTTTCTTT. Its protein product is CASSLGTGSTEAFF.

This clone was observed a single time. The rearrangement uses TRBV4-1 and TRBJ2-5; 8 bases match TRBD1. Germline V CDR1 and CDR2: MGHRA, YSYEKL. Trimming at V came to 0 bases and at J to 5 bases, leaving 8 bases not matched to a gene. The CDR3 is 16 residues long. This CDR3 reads CASSQDITGGSETQYF. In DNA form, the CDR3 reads TGCGCCAGCAGCCAAGATATAACAGGGGGGTCGGAGACCCAGTACTTC.

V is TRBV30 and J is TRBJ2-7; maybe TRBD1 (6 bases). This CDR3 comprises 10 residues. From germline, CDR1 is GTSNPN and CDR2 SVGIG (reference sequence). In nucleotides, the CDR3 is TGTGCTTGCAGGGGTTACGAGCAGTACTTC. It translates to CACRGYEQYF.

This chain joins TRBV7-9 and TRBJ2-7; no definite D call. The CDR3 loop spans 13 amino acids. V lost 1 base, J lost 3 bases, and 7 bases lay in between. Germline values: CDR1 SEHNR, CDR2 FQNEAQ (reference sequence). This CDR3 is CASSLGVYYEQYF. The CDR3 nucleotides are TGTGCCAGCAGCTTAGGGGTTTACTACGAGCAGTACTTC.

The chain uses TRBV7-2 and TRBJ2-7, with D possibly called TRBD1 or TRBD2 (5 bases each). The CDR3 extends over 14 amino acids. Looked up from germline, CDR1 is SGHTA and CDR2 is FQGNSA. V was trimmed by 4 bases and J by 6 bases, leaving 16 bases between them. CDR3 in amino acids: CASSSPGPRGEQYF. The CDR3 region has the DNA TGTGCCAGCAGCTCCCCGGGACCTCGAGGCGAGCAGTACTTC. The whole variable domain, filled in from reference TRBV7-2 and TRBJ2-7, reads GAGVSQSPSNKVTEKGKDVELRCDPISGHTALYWYRQSLGQGLEFLIYFQGNSAPDKSGLPSDRFSAERTGGSVSTLTIQRTQQEDSAVYLCASSSPGPRGEQYFGPGTRLTVT.